The 24 T cell receptor beta chains reported below all come from one sample, sequenced in a study of blood T cells in healthy people across ages. With a J-beta primer mix and a sample-barcoded 5' primer, a second PCR ran about 7 to 12 cycles. TCRdb itself ran the 5' RACE reads through MiXCR, one entry per CDR3 protein. The data contain around 870,000 distinct CDR3 sequences, under 30% of them seen just once; the ten biggest clones take up around 16%. The sequenced sample consisted of blood. The origin of the receptors is a woman older than 75 in good health.

This chain joins TRBV12-3 or TRBV12-4 and TRBJ1-5; TRBD1 agrees at 12 bases. The CDR3 is 17 residues long. J lost 4 bases, V lost 3 bases, and 7 bases had no gene match. The CDR3: CASSFSGDRGRNQPQHF. The DNA of the CDR3 is TGTGCCAGCAGTTTCTCCGGGGACAGGGGGCGAAATCAGCCCCAGCATTTT.

In this sample, this clonotype turned up many times. The rearrangement uses TRBV18 and TRBJ2-3, with D tentatively TRBD2 (6 bases). The CDR3 consists of 15 residues. Germline V lookup: CDR1 KGHSH, CDR2 LQKENI. V was cut by 8 bases and J by 3 bases, with 18 bases left in between. CDR3 DNA sequence: TGTGCCAGCAGTCCCCGGAGGGGCGGGACAGATACGCAGTATTTT. Translating gives CASSPRRGGTDTQYF.

The table lists this clonotype with many counts. This chain uses TRBV7-2 with TRBJ2-4; 13 nucleotides align to TRBD2. TRBJ2-7 explains the end of the DNA better; the J call may be wrong. CDR1 is SGHTA and CDR2 is FQGNSA in the germline V gene. The CDR3 is 15 amino acids. The chain's CDR3 is CASSSGLAGESEQYF. DNA for the CDR3: TGTGCCAGCAGCTCTGGACTAGCGGGGGAGAGCGAGCAGTACTTC.

About this clonotype itself: A single base separates this from a much larger clone, so it may be a read error. The J gene is TRBJ2-7, the V gene TRBV27; 14 bases are shared with TRBD2. This CDR3 is built from 15 residues. Germline CDR1 MNHEY, CDR2 SMNVEV (reference sequence). Unmatched junction bases numbered 6, after V lost 5 bases and J lost 6 bases. CDR3 residues: CASSAGLAGDCEQYF. CDR3 coding DNA: TGTGCCAGCAGTGCGGGACTAGCGGGGGATTGCGAGCAGTACTTC.

The V gene is TRBV10-3, the J gene TRBJ1-5; tentatively, D is TRBD1 (5 bases). Germline CDR1 and CDR2: ENHRY and SYGVKD. This CDR3 comprises 13 residues. V lost 8 bases and J lost 4, with 12 bases in between. The CDR3 DNA reads TGTGCCATCCGTGGAGGGGAGAATCAGCCCCAGCATTTT. This sequence encodes CAIRGGENQPQHF.

The chain is built from TRBV20-1 and TRBJ1-2; 8 nucleotides line up with TRBD1. V shed 4 bases, J shed 7 bases, and the junction held 8 bases outside the gene matches. The germline gives CDR1 DFQATT, CDR2 SNEGSKA (reference sequence). CDR3 length: 13 amino acids. CDR3 sequence reads: CSATTGVPRGYTF. DNA of the CDR3: TGCAGTGCTACGACAGGGGTTCCTCGTGGCTACACCTTC.

This clonotype was observed a single time. This may arise from a read error, as a much more abundant clone is one base away. The rearrangement joins TRBV20-1 to TRBJ1-5; 8 bases are shared with TRBD1. Germline CDR1 DFQATT, CDR2 SNEGSKA (reference sequence). This CDR3 comprises 15 residues. CDR3 loop: CSARPGGAGNQPQDF. CDR3 nucleotide sequence: TGCAGTGCTAGACCAGGGGGCGCGGGCAATCAGCCCCAGGATTTT.

This clonotype was counted at least ten times. The CDR3 DNA follows: TGTGCCAGCAGACCCAGACTAGCGGGATACAATGAGCAGTTCTTC. Translation gives CASRPRLAGYNEQFF. The rearrangement uses TRBV6-6 and TRBJ2-1; TRBD2 aligns across 11 bases. V shed 6 bases and J 4 bases; nucleotides not matched to a gene: 5. CDR1 is MNHNY, CDR2 SVGAGI, per germline (reference sequence). The CDR3 is made up of 15 amino acids.

V and J are TRBV15 and TRBJ2-2, with 9 bases that match TRBD1. The V gene's germline CDR1 is LNHNV and CDR2 YYDKDF (reference sequence). CDR3 length equals 16 residues. The trim removed 2 bases at V and 7 bases at J, leaving 8 bases unmatched. In nucleotides, the CDR3 is TGTGCCACCAGCAGATCCGGGACAGGGAGGATCGGGGAGCTGTTTTTT. As protein: CATSRSGTGRIGELFF.

This chain joins TRBV12-3 or TRBV12-4 and TRBJ2-3; the match to TRBD2 covers 8 bases. Trimming took 5 bases from V and 3 from J; bases not matched to a gene: 10. CDR3 length: 16 residues. DNA of the CDR3: TGTGCCAGCAGTCCCGGACTAGCCCCTAGTACAGATACGCAGTATTTT. Amino acids: CASSPGLAPSTDTQYF.

The J gene is TRBJ1-1, the V gene TRBV6-2 or TRBV6-3, with D possibly matching TRBD1 (6 bases). The V end was cut by 7 bases, the J end by 5 bases, with 14 bases between. The CDR3 consists of 13 residues. Per the germline V gene, CDR1 is MNHEY and CDR2 is SVGEGT. The DNA for the CDR3 is TGTGCCAGCAAGCGAGGGGGAGGAACTGAAGCTTTCTTT. Amino acids: CASKRGGGTEAFF.

The V and J genes are TRBV6-2 or TRBV6-3 and TRBJ2-5, with 7 nucleotides matching TRBD2. With the DNA end fitting TRBJ2-1 better, the J assignment may be wrong. Germline loops: CDR1 MNHEY, CDR2 SVGEGT. The CDR3 runs 15 residues. The CDR3 DNA is TGTGCCAGTATTAACGGGGACTACCGCCAAGAGACCCAGTTCTTC. Translated: CASINGDYRQETQFF.

This clonotype was recorded a few times. V is TRBV5-1 and J is TRBJ2-5; the D gene is possibly TRBD2 (6 bases). V was shortened by 7 bases and J by 4 bases, with 20 bases between the two germline ends. The CDR3 runs to 15 residues. The germline gives CDR1 SGHRS, CDR2 YFSETQ. Here the CDR3 DNA reads TGCGCCAGCGCTGGAGTGGAGGGCACGGGAGAGACCCAGTACTTC. It specifies CASAGVEGTGETQYF.

In its sample, this clonotype was seen a few times. A much larger clone differs by one base, so this may be a read error. The rearrangement joins TRBV5-6 to TRBJ2-1; D remains unclear. The CDR3 totals 15 residues. Germline V gene lookup returns CDR1 SGHDT and CDR2 YYEEEE. The CDR3 coding sequence is TGTGCCAGCAGCTTGTCTTCTTGGTCCTACAATGAGCAGTTATTC. Its translation: CASSLSSWSYNEQLF.

The chain carries TRBV6-2 or TRBV6-3 and TRBJ2-7, with 9 bases aligning to TRBD1. The germline gives CDR1 MNHEY, CDR2 SVGEGT. V dropped 6 bases and J dropped 0; count of bases not matched to a gene: 6. This CDR3 is 15 amino acids long. The CDR3 is CASSKRTGASYEQYF. The CDR3 region has the DNA TGTGCCAGCAGCAAGAGGACAGGGGCCTCCTACGAGCAGTACTTC.

In the case of this clonotype: Given a much more abundant clone one base away, this may be a read error. This chain links TRBV7-9 with TRBJ2-3; weak D call: TRBD1 (6 bases). CDR1 and CDR2 (germline): SEHNR, FQNEAQ (reference sequence). The CDR3 is made up of 12 amino acids. The CDR3 nucleotides read TGTACCAGCAAGAGGGGGACAGATACGCAGTATTTT. This sequence encodes CTSKRGTDTQYF.

The rearrangement joins TRBV27 to TRBJ2-6; D unclear. The CDR3 has 16 residues. The ends were cut back, 2 bases at V and 2 bases at J, with 10 bases in the middle. The germline CDR1 and CDR2 sequences are MNHEY and SMNVEV (reference sequence). CDR3 protein: CASSLRVNPGANVLTF. As DNA, the CDR3 is TGTGCCAGCAGTTTACGCGTCAACCCTGGGGCCAACGTCCTGACTTTC.

At least ten counts were recorded for this clonotype. This chain links TRBV20-1 with TRBJ2-5; the match to TRBD1 covers 8 bases. Losses at the gene ends were 4 bases for V and 2 bases for J; bases not matched to a gene: 6. The CDR3 totals 14 residues. CDR1 and CDR2 from the germline V gene are DFQATT and SNEGSKA (reference sequence). Here the CDR3 reads CSATGTGPQETQYF. The CDR3 DNA is TGCAGTGCTACAGGGACAGGCCCTCAAGAGACCCAGTACTTC.

This clonotype was counted at least ten times. The chain carries TRBV20-1 and TRBJ2-5, with D possibly being TRBD2 (6 bases). V gave up 3 bases and J gave up 5 bases, with 19 bases separating them. The CDR3 is 15 residues long. The germline V gene has CDR1 DFQATT and CDR2 SNEGSKA (reference sequence). The CDR3, as DNA: TGCAGTGCTAGCGAAAGGAGGGACCGAAGGGAGACCCAGTACTTC. This gives the protein CSASERRDRRETQYF.

The chain is built from TRBV5-5 and TRBJ2-5; D tentatively reads TRBD1 or TRBD2 (5 bases each). The end of the DNA aligns better with TRBJ2-7, so the J call may be wrong. The CDR3 length is 14 residues. Germline CDR1 SGHKS, CDR2 YYEKEE (reference sequence). CDR3: CASSSGMGDYEQYF. The CDR3 nucleotides are TGTGCCAGCAGCTCCGGCATGGGGGACTACGAGCAGTACTTC.

This clonotype was detected ten times or more. The rearrangement uses TRBV18 and TRBJ2-3, with TRBD1 as a possible D gene (5 bases). This CDR3 region has 14 residues. The ends were cut back, 1 base at V and 4 bases at J, with 9 bases in the middle. Germline assignment: CDR1 KGHSH and CDR2 LQKENI. CDR3 DNA: TGTGCCAGCTCACCACTCAGGGAACCAGATACGCAGTATTTT. Encoded protein: CASSPLREPDTQYF.

The chain uses TRBV20-1 and TRBJ2-4, with D uncertain. The CDR3 runs 13 residues. The germline V gene has CDR1 DFQATT and CDR2 SNEGSKA (reference sequence). V was shortened by 6 bases and J by 1 base, with 10 bases between the two germline ends. The CDR3 loop is CSATDGAKNIQYF. In DNA form, the CDR3 reads TGCAGTGCAACCGACGGGGCCAAAAACATTCAGTACTTC.

This clonotype was detected many times. The rearrangement joins TRBV7-9 to TRBJ1-2; 9 nucleotides match TRBD1. This CDR3 is built from 14 residues. The V and J ends lost 5 bases and 8 bases, in that order; junction bases with no gene match: 9. The germline CDR1 and CDR2 sequences are SEHNR and FQNEAQ (reference sequence). The CDR3 DNA is TGTGCCAGCAGCGAGGGACAGGGAGTAGGAGGCTACACCTTC. Translation gives CASSEGQGVGGYTF. Complete variable domain (other parts from reference TRBV7-9 and TRBJ1-2): DTGVSQNPRHKITKRGQNVTFRCDPISEHNRLYWYRQTLGQGPEFLTYFQNEAQLEKSRLLSDRFSAERPKGSFSTLEIQRTEQGDSAMYLCASSEGQGVGGYTFGSGTRLTVV.

This clonotype showed up just a few times. The chain employs TRBV11-2 and TRBJ1-2, with 8 bases aligning to TRBD1. The length of the CDR3 is 15 residues. With V trimmed by 5 bases and J by 2 bases, 7 bases remained unmatched. Germline CDR1 is SGHAT and CDR2 is FQNNGV. CDR3 DNA: TGTGCCAGCAGCCCGGACAGGGTTGGGAACTATGGCTACACCTTC. This encodes CASSPDRVGNYGYTF.